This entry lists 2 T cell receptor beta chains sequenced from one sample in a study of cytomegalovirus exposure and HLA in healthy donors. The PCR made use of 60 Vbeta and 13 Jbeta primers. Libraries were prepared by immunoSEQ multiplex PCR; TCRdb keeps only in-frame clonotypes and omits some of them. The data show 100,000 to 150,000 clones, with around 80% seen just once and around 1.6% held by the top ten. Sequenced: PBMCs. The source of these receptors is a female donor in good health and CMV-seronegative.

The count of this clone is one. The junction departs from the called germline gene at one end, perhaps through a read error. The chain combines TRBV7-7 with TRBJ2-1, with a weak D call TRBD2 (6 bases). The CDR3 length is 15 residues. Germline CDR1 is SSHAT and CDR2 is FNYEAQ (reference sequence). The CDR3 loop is CASRPLGSGAGEQFF. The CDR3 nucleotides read TGTGCTAGCAGGCCCCTTGGGTCGGGAGCGGGTGAGCAGTTCTTC.

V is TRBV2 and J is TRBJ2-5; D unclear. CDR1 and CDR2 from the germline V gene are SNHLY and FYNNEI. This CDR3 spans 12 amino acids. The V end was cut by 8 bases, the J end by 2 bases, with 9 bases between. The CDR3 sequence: CASSVYQETQYF. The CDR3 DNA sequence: TGTGCCAGCTCGGTATATCAAGAGACCCAGTACTTC.